This T cell receptor (beta chain) was sequenced during a study of T cells in Graves' hyperthyroidism and ophthalmopathy. General study findings and limits: Most thyroid clonotypes that were expanded above 0.001 also turned up in blood.

The germline CDR1 and CDR2 sequences are SGHDN and FVKESK. This CDR3 has 14 residues. Amplified TCR beta CDR3 regions derived from RNA transcripts. HTBI primers drove first-round RT-PCR of the TCR CDR3. TCRdb processed the multiplex PCR reads anew with MiXCR; each CDR3 protein has one entry. The sample has more than 450,000 distinct CDR3 sequences; less than 15% are singletons. Regarding this clonotype: As yet, its antigen is unknown. One end of the junction varies from germline; a read error may be responsible.

What was sequenced was blood. This TCR was recovered from a middle-aged woman with Graves' hyperthyroidism. The chain recombines TRBV14 with TRBJ2-7; D unclear. CDR3 protein: CASSQLLLAYVQYF. The CDR3 DNA reads as TGTGCCAGCAGCCAACTTTTGCTGGCCTACGTGCAGTACTTC.